This passage covers 26 T cell receptor beta chains from one sample sequenced in a study of blood T cell repertoires in COVID-19. Clones were read by immunoSEQ multiplex PCR, and TCRdb kept only the in-frame ones, dropping some. The sample includes about 320,000 clones, about nine tenths of them seen just once. The source material was PBMCs or T cells enriched from blood (not recorded which). The receptors originated from a man aged 60-69 years who had recovered from COVID-19.

This chain joins TRBV19 and TRBJ1-5, with unresolved D. The CDR3 is 13 residues long. V dropped 6 bases and J dropped 2 bases, with 8 bases sitting between them. Germline V CDR1 and CDR2: LNHDA, SQIVND (reference sequence). CDR3 nucleotide sequence: TGTGCCAGTAGCGACTATGGCAATCAGCCCCAGCATTTT. Translating gives CASSDYGNQPQHF.

This chain uses TRBV9 with TRBJ1-4; TRBD1 matches 8 bases. The CDR3 consists of 13 residues. The junction had 3 bases not matched to a gene; V was cut back by 4 bases and J by 7 bases. Germline V gene data show CDR1 as SGDLS and CDR2 as YYNGEE. CDR3 in DNA: TGTGCCAGCAGCCAGGACAGGGTTGAAAAACTGTTTTTT. It yields the protein CASSQDRVEKLFF.

A single count supports this clone. The chain has TRBV19 and TRBJ1-1, with unresolved D. Per germline, CDR1 LNHDA and CDR2 SQIVND (reference sequence). The CDR3 covers 14 residues. Trimming pared 0 bases from V and 4 bases from J, leaving 9 bases between. CDR3 sequence: CASSIDEELTEAFF. CDR3 coding DNA: TGTGCCAGTAGTATAGATGAGGAACTCACTGAAGCTTTCTTT.

The chain recombines TRBV25-1 with TRBJ2-3; 7 nucleotides agree with TRBD2. In germline, CDR1 is MGHDK, CDR2 SYGVNS. Trimming removed 4 bases from V and 3 bases from J; junction bases left unmatched: 4. The CDR3 extends over 14 amino acids. The CDR3, as DNA: TGTGCCAGCAGTGGCGGGAGAGGGACAGATACGCAGTATTTT. Its translation is CASSGGRGTDTQYF.

The chain uses TRBV5-8 and TRBJ2-6; weak D call: TRBD1 (6 bases). Germline V CDR1 and CDR2: SGHTS, YDEGEE. V gave up 3 bases and J gave up 0 bases, with 13 bases separating them. This CDR3 is 17 amino acids long. The CDR3 reads CASSSGQIHSGANVLTF. For the CDR3, the DNA is TGTGCCAGCAGCTCAGGACAGATTCACTCTGGGGCCAACGTCCTGACTTTC.

The chain carries TRBV2 and TRBJ2-2, with 12 bases matching TRBD2. The CDR3 spans 18 residues. In germline, CDR1 is SNHLY, CDR2 FYNNEI. V lost 6 bases to trimming and J lost 4 bases; unmatched junction nucleotides: 12. This chain's CDR3 is CASSATGLAGSSTGELFF. CDR3 in DNA: TGTGCCAGCAGCGCTACTGGACTAGCGGGATCCTCCACCGGGGAGCTGTTTTTT.

The chain uses TRBV30 and TRBJ1-5; 7 bases match TRBD1. The CDR3 has 13 residues. Germline V gene lookup returns CDR1 GTSNPN and CDR2 SVGIG (reference sequence). J lost 6 bases, V lost 3 bases, and 5 bases had no gene match. The CDR3 DNA reads as TGTGCCTGGAGCAGGGGGGCTGGTCAGCCCCAGCATTTT. This sequence encodes CAWSRGAGQPQHF.

This clone was counted a single time. The CDR3 bases are TGTGCCAGCAGCACCACAGGGGGCGGAAATGAAAAACTGTTTTTT. Translation: CASSTTGGGNEKLFF. The chain recombines TRBV5-4 with TRBJ1-4, with 9 bases lining up with TRBD1. Trimming took 4 bases from V and 5 from J; bases not matched to a gene: 6. The CDR3 is 15 residues long. The germline CDR1 and CDR2 sequences are SGHNT and YYREEE (reference sequence).

V is TRBV5-1 and J is TRBJ1-4, with D uncertain. V was clipped by 1 base and J by 6 bases, with 7 bases between them. Germline CDR1 is SGHRS and CDR2 is YFSETQ. This CDR3 is 13 amino acids long. The chain's CDR3 is CASSLSPYEKLFF. CDR3 in DNA: TGCGCCAGCAGCTTGAGCCCGTATGAAAAACTGTTTTTT.

The chain has TRBV18 and TRBJ1-5; D remains ambiguous. Deletions cut 0 bases from V and 6 bases from J, with 12 bases between. Germline V gene sequence: CDR1 KGHSH, CDR2 LQKENI. This CDR3 is 15 amino acids long. The CDR3 DNA is TGTGCCAGCTCACCACCGAACTACGCAGCTCAGCCCCAGCATTTT. It is translated as CASSPPNYAAQPQHF.

This clone was picked up a small number of times. The CDR3 nucleotides are TGCGCCAGCAGCTACCTGACGGGACAGGGGGCAGGGGAGCAGTACTTC. Translation gives CASSYLTGQGAGEQYF. This chain uses TRBV5-1 with TRBJ2-7; 12 nucleotides line up with TRBD1. This CDR3 has 16 amino acids. Trimming took 3 bases from V and 7 from J; bases not matched to a gene: 11. Germline CDR1 reads SGHRS; CDR2 reads YFSETQ.

The chain links TRBV6-1 to TRBJ1-2, with a tentative D call TRBD1 (5 bases). Germline V gene sequence: CDR1 MNHNS, CDR2 SASEGT. The CDR3 is 15 amino acids. Trimming removed 0 bases from V and 7 bases from J, with 15 bases in between. The CDR3 is CASSEAEQGVFGYTF. In nucleotides, the CDR3 is TGTGCCAGCAGTGAAGCTGAGCAGGGCGTTTTTGGCTACACCTTC.

This rearrangement joins TRBV19 to TRBJ2-7; the match to TRBD2 covers 13 bases. J lost 8 bases, V lost 5 bases, and 9 bases had no gene match. Germline assignment: CDR1 LNHDA and CDR2 SQIVND (reference sequence). This CDR3 contains 15 residues. For the CDR3, the DNA is TGTGCCAGTAGTGGAAGGACTAGCGGGAGAGTCCAGCAGTACTTC. It codes for CASSGRTSGRVQQYF.

This clone was detected a few times. This rearrangement joins TRBV14 to TRBJ2-1; 8 nucleotides align to TRBD2. V lost 4 bases to trimming and J lost 2 bases; unmatched junction nucleotides: 4. This CDR3 spans 15 amino acids. In germline, CDR1 is SGHDN, CDR2 FVKESK. The CDR3 DNA follows: TGTGCCAGCAGCCCAGCGGGAGTGGCCTACAATGAGCAGTTCTTC. It encodes CASSPAGVAYNEQFF.

The chain carries TRBV27 and TRBJ1-5, with D uncertain. The CDR3 length is 16 residues. Germline lookup yields CDR1 MNHEY and CDR2 SMNVEV (reference sequence). The germline V and J ends were trimmed by 1 base and 4 bases, with 14 bases remaining between them. The CDR3 DNA follows: TGTGCCAGCAGTTTATGGGCTGGGGAGGAAAATCAGCCCCAGCATTTT. Translated: CASSLWAGEENQPQHF.

V usage is TRBV9 and J usage is TRBJ2-2; 8 bases agree with TRBD1. The junction had 1 base not matched to a gene; V was cut back by 3 bases and J by 0 bases. Germline V gene lookup returns CDR1 SGDLS and CDR2 YYNGEE. The CDR3 sequence is 15 residues long. The CDR3 protein is CASSADRANTGELFF. CDR3 sequence (DNA): TGTGCCAGCAGCGCGGACAGGGCGAACACCGGGGAGCTGTTTTTT.

The V call is TRBV5-1, the J call TRBJ2-7, with D unclear. The germline V and J ends were trimmed by 0 bases and 4 bases, with 11 bases remaining between them. CDR1 and CDR2 (germline): SGHRS, YFSETQ. CDR3 size: 14 residues. The CDR3 is CASSLVTSRYEQYF. The CDR3 DNA sequence: TGCGCCAGCAGCTTGGTGACAAGCCGTTACGAGCAGTACTTC.

The chain uses TRBV24-1 and TRBJ2-1; 9 bases map to TRBD2. Losses at the gene ends were 4 bases for V and 2 bases for J; bases not matched to a gene: 5. CDR3 size: 16 residues. Germline CDR1 reads KGHDR; CDR2 reads SFDVKD. The CDR3 loop is CATSESSGKAYNEQFF. In nucleotides, the CDR3 is TGTGCCACCAGTGAGTCTAGCGGGAAGGCCTACAATGAGCAGTTCTTC.

The chain couples TRBV19 to TRBJ1-5, with TRBD1 identical over 7 bases. Germline lookup yields CDR1 LNHDA and CDR2 SQIVND (reference sequence). The CDR3 has 16 amino acids. The V and J ends lost 5 bases and 1 base, in that order; junction bases with no gene match: 8. Written as DNA, the CDR3 is TGTGCCAGTAGTTCTGAGGGACAGCGCAGCAATCAGCCCCAGCATTTT. Its protein product is CASSSEGQRSNQPQHF. Full variable domain (rest looked up from reference TRBV19 and TRBJ1-5): DGGITQSPKYLFRKEGQNVTLSCEQNLNHDAMYWYRQDPGQGLRLIYYSQIVNDFQKGDIAEGYSVSREKKESFPLTVTSAQKNPTAFYLCASSSEGQRSNQPQHFGDGTRLSIL.

The chain recombines TRBV5-5 with TRBJ2-7; perhaps TRBD2 as D (5 bases). The CDR3 is made up of 15 amino acids. CDR1 and CDR2 from the germline V gene are SGHKS and YYEKEE (reference sequence). V lost 4 bases, J lost 3 bases, and 17 bases lay in between. CDR3 DNA: TGTGCCAGCAGCCCCCTTACTAGAATCGGCTACGAGCAGTACTTC. Its translation is CASSPLTRIGYEQYF.

This clone was counted a few times. J is TRBJ2-7 and V is TRBV7-9, with 11 bases lining up with TRBD1. V lost 5 bases and J lost 4; bases outside the gene matches: 10. Germline CDR1 SEHNR, CDR2 FQNEAQ (reference sequence). CDR3 size: 16 residues. The CDR3: CASSRAGTGGLYEQYF. Here the CDR3 DNA reads TGTGCCAGCAGCCGGGCCGGGACAGGGGGTTTATACGAGCAGTACTTC. The full variable domain, completed using reference TRBV7-9 and TRBJ2-7, is DTGVSQNPRHKITKRGQNVTFRCDPISEHNRLYWYRQTLGQGPEFLTYFQNEAQLEKSRLLSDRFSAERPKGSFSTLEIQRTEQGDSAMYLCASSRAGTGGLYEQYFGPGTRLTVT.

The chain uses TRBV6-2 or TRBV6-3 and TRBJ2-3; the D gene is possibly TRBD2 (6 bases). Trimming left V 2 bases short and J 0 bases short, with 18 bases between. This CDR3 comprises 18 residues. CDR1 is MNHEY and CDR2 is SVGEGT in the germline V gene. This CDR3 is CASSYGVFSGSSTDTQYF. The CDR3 DNA sequence: TGTGCCAGCAGTTACGGTGTGTTTAGCGGATCTAGCACAGATACGCAGTATTTT.

This rearrangement joins TRBV4-2 to TRBJ2-7; TRBD1 matches at 8 bases. V lost 1 base to trimming and J lost 4 bases; unmatched junction nucleotides: 6. The CDR3 has 15 residues. Germline V CDR1 and CDR2: LGHNA, YNFKEQ. The CDR3: CASSQAQGQVYEQYF. The CDR3 region has the DNA TGTGCCAGCAGCCAAGCCCAGGGACAGGTTTACGAGCAGTACTTC.

The chain has TRBV5-6 and TRBJ2-1; 7 bases match TRBD2. The V gene's germline CDR1 is SGHDT and CDR2 YYEEEE. This CDR3 comprises 14 residues. The junction had 6 bases not matched to a gene; V was cut back by 2 bases and J by 7 bases. As DNA, the CDR3 is TGTGCCAGCAGCTTTCGGCGGGAGAAGAATGAGCAGTTCTTC. It codes for CASSFRREKNEQFF.

The chain carries TRBV6-6 and TRBJ2-7; 11 positions match TRBD2. Germline values: CDR1 MNHNY, CDR2 SVGAGI (reference sequence). After removal of 5 bases from V and 5 bases from J, the junction contained 5 bases not matched to a gene. The CDR3 is 14 residues long. CDR3: CASSALAGVHEQYF. In DNA, the CDR3 is TGTGCCAGCAGTGCACTAGCGGGAGTCCACGAGCAGTACTTC.

V gene TRBV7-9 combines with J gene TRBJ2-1; 7 bases are a match to TRBD2. The V and J ends lost 2 bases and 5 bases, in that order; junction bases with no gene match: 6. The germline V gene encodes CDR1 SEHNR and CDR2 FQNEAQ (reference sequence). The CDR3 is made up of 15 amino acids. In nucleotides, the CDR3 is TGTGCCAGCAGCTTATTTCTAGCGGAGCACAATGAGCAGTTCTTC. This encodes CASSLFLAEHNEQFF.